These 28 T cell receptor beta chains came from one sample sequenced in a study of naive CD8 T cells in extremely preterm neonates. Produced via immunoSEQ multiplex PCR; TCRdb's table is partial and in-frame only. The sample includes about 5,200 clones, about 97% of them seen just once. Material for sequencing was naive CD8+ T cells from blood. Source of these receptors: a human donor in good health.

The genes are TRBV6-5 and TRBJ2-2; possibly TRBD2 for D (7 bases). Per the germline V gene, CDR1 is MNHEY and CDR2 is SVGAGI. This CDR3 contains 15 residues. V was cut by 4 bases and J by 7 bases, with 16 bases left in between. As DNA, the CDR3 is TGTGCCAGCAGTTTCCTAAGGGGGGGCCTCGGGGAGCTGTTTTTT. Its protein product is CASSFLRGGLGELFF.

This chain joins TRBV2 and TRBJ2-2, with no clear D. Trimming took 3 bases from V and 6 from J, leaving 11 bases between them. Germline values: CDR1 SNHLY, CDR2 FYNNEI. The CDR3 extends over 14 amino acids. CDR3 nucleotides: TGTGCCAGCAGTGACCGACTGGCGCCCGGGGAGCTGTTTTTT. It specifies CASSDRLAPGELFF. The whole variable domain, remainder taken from reference TRBV2 and TRBJ2-2, is EPEVTQTPSHQVTQMGQEVILRCVPISNHLYFYWYRQILGQKVEFLVSFYNNEISEKSEIFDDQFSVERPDGSNFTLKIRSTKLEDSAMYFCASSDRLAPGELFFGEGSRLTVL.

This chain joins TRBV5-1 and TRBJ2-2; 8 nucleotides agree with TRBD1. The CDR3 sequence is 16 residues long. Germline V gives CDR1 SGHRS, CDR2 YFSETQ. V lost 4 bases to trimming and J lost 3 bases; unmatched junction nucleotides: 8. The CDR3 loop reads CASSLQDRGHTGELFF. In nucleotides, the CDR3 is TGCGCCAGCAGCCTACAAGACAGGGGACACACCGGGGAGCTGTTTTTT.

The genes are TRBV4-1 and TRBJ1-1; D might be TRBD1 (6 bases). Germline CDR1 reads MGHRA; CDR2 reads YSYEKL. The CDR3 totals 14 residues. Trimming took off 1 base at V and 7 bases at J, with 13 bases between the two ends. For the CDR3, the DNA is TGCGCCAGCAGCCAAGTGGGGGGGCCCCATGAAGCTTTCTTT. Encoded protein: CASSQVGGPHEAFF.

The chain is built from TRBV15 and TRBJ1-4; D is uncertain. The CDR3 runs 14 residues. From germline, CDR1 is LNHNV and CDR2 YYDKDF (reference sequence). Trimming left V 8 bases short and J 7 bases short, with 17 bases between. The CDR3 region is CATSPGFKAEKLFF. The CDR3 DNA sequence: TGTGCCACCTCTCCGGGTTTCAAGGCTGAAAAACTGTTTTTT.

The rearrangement uses TRBV29-1 and TRBJ1-1; 10 nucleotides align to TRBD1. The junction had 4 bases not matched to a gene; V was cut back by 5 bases and J by 4 bases. The CDR3 runs 13 residues. The germline gives CDR1 SQVTM, CDR2 ANQGSEA. This chain's CDR3 is CSVTDRGRTEAFF. The DNA of the CDR3 is TGCAGCGTTACTGACAGGGGGCGCACTGAAGCTTTCTTT.

J is TRBJ2-7 and V is TRBV7-9; D may be TRBD1 (5 bases). Trimming cost V 3 bases and J 4 bases, with 7 bases left between them. Germline V gene sequence: CDR1 SEHNR, CDR2 FQNEAQ (reference sequence). The CDR3 sequence is 12 residues long. CDR3 DNA sequence: TGTGCCAGCAGCTTTCAGGGTTACGAGCAGTACTTC. Amino acid sequence: CASSFQGYEQYF.

The chain is built from TRBV5-4 and TRBJ2-3; 13 bases agree with TRBD2. This CDR3 is 15 amino acids long. The V gene's germline CDR1 is SGHNT and CDR2 YYREEE (reference sequence). The J segment lost 5 bases and the V segment lost 7 bases, leaving 7 bases of the junction unmatched. CDR3 residues: CASQRTSGGRDTQYF. For the CDR3, the DNA is TGTGCCAGCCAACGGACTAGCGGGGGTAGAGATACGCAGTATTTT. The entire variable domain, with the rest obtained from reference TRBV5-4 and TRBJ2-3, is as follows: ETGVTQSPTHLIKTRGQQVTLRCSSQSGHNTVSWYQQALGQGPQFIFQYYREEENGRGNFPPRFSGLQFPNYSSELNVNALELDDSALYLCASQRTSGGRDTQYFGPGTRLTVL.

The chain uses TRBV7-9 and TRBJ2-5, with 8 positions matching TRBD2. This CDR3 contains 12 residues. J was trimmed by 5 bases and V by 4 bases; bases with no gene match: 0. Germline V CDR1 and CDR2: SEHNR, FQNEAQ (reference sequence). The CDR3 is CASSSGGETQYF. The CDR3 DNA is TGTGCCAGCAGCTCGGGAGGGGAGACCCAGTACTTC.

The chain employs TRBV6-1 and TRBJ2-1; no clear D gene. Germline loops: CDR1 MNHNS, CDR2 SASEGT. This CDR3 is built from 14 residues. V gave up 7 bases and J gave up 3 bases, with 13 bases separating them. The CDR3 reads CASITADFYNEQFF. CDR3 DNA: TGTGCCAGCATAACCGCAGATTTCTACAATGAGCAGTTCTTC.

The chain has TRBV7-8 and TRBJ2-1, with 7 bases lining up with TRBD2. Germline V CDR1 and CDR2: SGHVS, FQNEAQ. The J segment lost 6 bases and the V segment lost 5 bases, leaving 10 bases of the junction unmatched. The CDR3 has 15 amino acids. The CDR3 here is CASSPPSGDFNEQFF. The CDR3 DNA reads TGTGCCAGCAGCCCACCCAGCGGGGACTTCAATGAGCAGTTCTTC.

The chain couples TRBV28 to TRBJ1-1; weak D call: TRBD1 (5 bases). Germline V gene data show CDR1 as MDHEN and CDR2 as SYDVKM. V gave up 3 bases and J gave up 1 base, with 9 bases separating them. The CDR3 length is 14 residues. The CDR3 DNA reads TGTGCCAGCAGTTTGGCAGGGTGGAACACTGAAGCTTTCTTT. Translation: CASSLAGWNTEAFF.

The chain carries TRBV19 and TRBJ2-1; 9 nucleotides line up with TRBD1. The CDR3 is 14 residues long. V was pared by 5 bases and J by 6 bases, with 5 bases of the junction left unmatched. From germline, CDR1 is LNHDA and CDR2 SQIVND (reference sequence). CDR3 residues: CASSAGTGSNEQFF. In nucleotides, the CDR3 is TGTGCCAGTAGTGCGGGGACAGGGTCCAATGAGCAGTTCTTC.

The CDR3 nucleotides are TGTGCCAGCAGTATAGGGACAGACAATCAGCCCCAGCATTTT. Translated: CASSIGTDNQPQHF. The chain has TRBV6-5 and TRBJ1-5; 7 nucleotides agree with TRBD1. The ends lost 5 bases at V and 3 bases at J; junction bases unmatched: 4. Germline CDR1 is MNHEY and CDR2 is SVGAGI. The CDR3 sequence is 14 residues long.

The J gene is TRBJ2-1, the V gene TRBV4-3; D call uncertain. V lost 7 bases, J lost 4 bases, and 11 bases lay in between. Germline V gives CDR1 LGHNA, CDR2 YSLEER. This CDR3 spans 13 amino acids. CDR3 coding DNA: TGCGCCAGCACCGGCGGAAGTTACAATGAGCAGTTCTTC. Amino acids: CASTGGSYNEQFF.

This chain connects TRBV4-1 to TRBJ1-2; the match to TRBD1 covers 10 bases. Trimming removed 3 bases from V and 1 base from J; junction bases left unmatched: 8. Germline CDR1 reads MGHRA; CDR2 reads YSYEKL. This CDR3 contains 17 residues. CDR3 amino acids: CASSQTGGSKFNYGYTF. The DNA of the CDR3 is TGCGCCAGCAGCCAGACAGGGGGCAGTAAATTTAACTATGGCTACACCTTC.

V is TRBV10-3 and J is TRBJ2-3; D possibly corresponds to TRBD2 (6 bases). Germline V CDR1 and CDR2: ENHRY, SYGVKD. The V and J ends lost 5 bases and 2 bases respectively, with 14 bases between them. The CDR3 has 15 residues. This chain's CDR3 is CAISLGGEITDTQYF. As DNA, the CDR3 is TGTGCCATCAGTTTAGGAGGGGAAATCACAGATACGCAGTATTTT.

The CDR3, as DNA: TGCGCCAGCAGCCAAGTGGACAGGGTTCAGGATGGCTACACCTTC. Protein sequence: CASSQVDRVQDGYTF. The chain has TRBV4-3 and TRBJ1-2, with TRBD1 matching over 8 bases. The CDR3 contains 15 residues. J lost 6 bases, V lost 1 base, and 7 bases had no gene match. The germline V gene encodes CDR1 LGHNA and CDR2 YSLEER.

V and J are TRBV5-6 and TRBJ2-7, with D uncertain. Germline CDR1 and CDR2: SGHDT and YYEEEE. The CDR3 extends over 13 amino acids. Trimming removed 1 base from V and 1 base from J, with 6 bases in between. Here the CDR3 reads CASSLPQSYEQYF. CDR3 in DNA: TGTGCCAGCAGCTTGCCGCAGTCCTACGAGCAGTACTTC.

CDR3 nucleotides: TGTGCCAGCAGTTACATGACAGGATGGAACACTGAAGCTTTCTTT. Translated, it gives CASSYMTGWNTEAFF. The V and J genes are TRBV6-5 and TRBJ1-1; D is perhaps TRBD1 (6 bases). The germline V and J ends were trimmed by 2 bases and 1 base, with 11 bases remaining between them. Germline V gene data show CDR1 as MNHEY and CDR2 as SVGAGI. The CDR3 totals 15 residues.

The gene calls are TRBV28 and TRBJ1-5, with TRBD1 as a possible D gene (6 bases). Germline CDR1 is MDHEN and CDR2 is SYDVKM. V was pared by 6 bases and J by 3 bases, with 18 bases between. This CDR3 has 16 amino acids. CDR3 region: CASRGLADSSNQPQHF. The CDR3 bases are TGTGCCAGCAGAGGGCTGGCGGACAGCTCCAATCAGCCCCAGCATTTT. Combining the CDR3 with reference TRBV28 and TRBJ1-5 gives the whole variable domain DVKVTQSSRYLVKRTGEKVFLECVQDMDHENMFWYRQDPGLGLRLIYFSYDVKMKEKGDIPEGYSVSREKKERFSLILESASTNQTSMYLCASRGLADSSNQPQHFGDGTRLSIL.

V gene TRBV5-6 combines with J gene TRBJ2-1, with 9 bases fitting TRBD2. The CDR3 runs to 18 residues. The germline V gene encodes CDR1 SGHDT and CDR2 YYEEEE. Trimming removed 2 bases from V and 2 bases from J; junction bases left unmatched: 11. The CDR3 sequence is CASSFLGSGGTTYNEQFF. In DNA, the CDR3 is TGTGCCAGCAGCTTTTTGGGGAGCGGGGGGACAACCTACAATGAGCAGTTCTTC. The full variable domain, rest sourced from reference TRBV5-6 and TRBJ2-1, is DAGVTQSPTHLIKTRGQQVTLRCSPKSGHDTVSWYQQALGQGPQFIFQYYEEEERQRGNFPDRFSGHQFPNYSSELNVNALLLGDSALYLCASSFLGSGGTTYNEQFFGPGTRLTVL.

The chain couples TRBV11-3 to TRBJ2-2; D possibly corresponds to TRBD1 (5 bases). Looked up from germline, CDR1 is SGHNT and CDR2 is YENEEA. Trimming cost V 8 bases and J 2 bases, with 12 bases left between them. CDR3 size: 14 residues. The chain's CDR3 is CASGAGLNTGELFF. CDR3 nucleotide sequence: TGTGCCAGCGGAGCAGGGCTTAACACCGGGGAGCTGTTTTTT.

The chain joins TRBV9 to TRBJ1-2, with TRBD1 identical over 11 bases. The CDR3 has 17 amino acids. CDR1 SGDLS and CDR2 YYNGEE come from the germline V gene. Trimming removed 3 bases from V and 4 bases from J; junction bases left unmatched: 11. The CDR3 nucleotides are TGTGCCAGCAGCGCTGGGACAGGGGGGTCAGGTATCTATGGCTACACCTTC. It encodes CASSAGTGGSGIYGYTF.

The chain employs TRBV5-5 and TRBJ1-6; 9 bases are a match to TRBD1. The CDR3 runs to 16 residues. CDR1 and CDR2 from the germline V gene are SGHKS and YYEKEE (reference sequence). J was trimmed by 5 bases and V by 4 bases; bases with no gene match: 7. The CDR3 region has the DNA TGTGCCAGCAGCAATTACAGGGGGCAAGATAATTCACCCCTCCACTTT. It encodes CASSNYRGQDNSPLHF. The full variable domain, in which reference TRBV5-5 and TRBJ1-6 provide the parts outside the CDR3, is DAGVTQSPTHLIKTRGQQVTLRCSPISGHKSVSWYQQVLGQGPQFIFQYYEKEERGRGNFPDRFSARQFPNYSSELNVNALLLGDSALYLCASSNYRGQDNSPLHFGNGTRLTVT.

The chain employs TRBV11-2 and TRBJ1-1, with TRBD1 matching over 10 bases. Germline V gene lookup returns CDR1 SGHAT and CDR2 FQNNGV. The ends lost 3 bases at V and 2 bases at J; junction bases unmatched: 12. The CDR3 has 18 residues. This CDR3 reads CASSFWDRGSKGNTEAFF. CDR3 coding DNA: TGTGCCAGCAGCTTTTGGGACAGGGGATCGAAAGGAAACACTGAAGCTTTCTTT.

The genes are TRBV7-9 and TRBJ2-2; TRBD1 is a possible D gene (5 bases). Per germline, CDR1 SEHNR and CDR2 FQNEAQ (reference sequence). CDR3 size: 14 residues. The germline V and J ends were trimmed by 5 bases and 4 bases, with 11 bases remaining between them. CDR3 bases: TGTGCCAGCAGCCCTTACAGGAGCACCGGGGAGCTGTTTTTT. It specifies CASSPYRSTGELFF. The whole variable domain, filled in from reference TRBV7-9 and TRBJ2-2, reads DTGVSQNPRHKITKRGQNVTFRCDPISEHNRLYWYRQTLGQGPEFLTYFQNEAQLEKSRLLSDRFSAERPKGSFSTLEIQRTEQGDSAMYLCASSPYRSTGELFFGEGSRLTVL.

CDR3 coding DNA: TGTGCCAGCAGTGACTCTGTCGTCCCAGGCACAGATACGCAGTATTTT. Protein product: CASSDSVVPGTDTQYF. This chain uses TRBV27 with TRBJ2-3; no definite D call. This CDR3 region has 16 residues. Germline lookup yields CDR1 MNHEY and CDR2 SMNVEV (reference sequence). Deletions cut 5 bases from V and 1 base from J, with 16 bases between.